The 22 T cell receptor beta chains given below trace back to one sample, sequenced in a study of neurological immune-mediated disorders. TCRdb used MiXCR to reprocess the 5' RACE reads, holding one entry per CDR3 protein. The data hold 70,000 to 90,000 distinct CDR3 sequences, with 5% to 5.5% observed a single time. The specimen sequenced was PBMCs. These receptors came from a woman aged 25-40 years with multiple sclerosis.

This clonotype was observed a few times. The chain combines TRBV25-1 with TRBJ2-7, with D possibly matching TRBD2 (7 bases). The germline V and J ends were trimmed by 7 bases and 4 bases, with 20 bases remaining between them. CDR1 and CDR2 (germline): MGHDK, SYGVNS. There are 15 residues in the CDR3. The CDR3 DNA is TGTGCCAGCACCCAAGGAGGGGGGGAAGCATACGAGCAGTACTTC. Amino acids: CASTQGGGEAYEQYF.

This clonotype was counted ten times or more. V is TRBV9 and J is TRBJ2-2, with a tentative D call TRBD2 (5 bases). The ends were cut back, 3 bases at V and 8 bases at J, with 14 bases in the middle. This CDR3 is built from 14 residues. Germline V gene sequence: CDR1 SGDLS, CDR2 YYNGEE. Written as DNA, the CDR3 is TGTGCCAGCAGCGACACTAGTATTCCGGGGGAGCTGTTTTTT. Translating it yields CASSDTSIPGELFF.

This clonotype was seen at least ten times. This chain uses TRBV5-1 with TRBJ2-4; D may be TRBD2 (6 bases). Trimming cost V 4 bases and J 8 bases, with 22 bases left between them. The CDR3 has 16 residues. From germline, CDR1 is SGHRS and CDR2 YFSETQ. The CDR3 spells CASSLGGWQGGDIQYF. CDR3 DNA: TGCGCCAGCAGCCTTGGAGGGTGGCAGGGAGGCGACATTCAGTACTTC. Filled out from reference TRBV5-1 and TRBJ2-4, the complete variable domain reads KAGVTQTPRYLIKTRGQQVTLSCSPISGHRSVSWYQQTPGQGLQFLFEYFSETQRNKGNFPGRFSGRQFSNSRSEMNVSTLELGDSALYLCASSLGGWQGGDIQYFGAGTRLSVL.

The CDR3 DNA is TGCAGTGCCGCGGACACCTATCAGCCCCAGCATTTT. Translated: CSAADTYQPQHF. The V and J genes are TRBV20-1 and TRBJ1-5; D may be TRBD1 (5 bases). The CDR3 totals 12 residues. Trimming removed 6 bases at V and 5 bases at J, with 11 bases between. CDR1 DFQATT and CDR2 SNEGSKA come from the germline V gene (reference sequence).

The table lists this clonotype with many counts. The chain links TRBV27 to TRBJ1-5, with TRBD1 matching over 8 bases. CDR3 length equals 17 residues. The V and J ends lost 9 bases and 0 bases, in that order; junction bases with no gene match: 13. In germline, CDR1 is MNHEY, CDR2 SMNVEV (reference sequence). The CDR3 here is CAREGRGRKISNQPQHF. The CDR3 DNA follows: TGTGCCAGGGAGGGCAGGGGGCGCAAGATTAGCAATCAGCCCCAGCATTTT.

The chain carries TRBV10-2 and TRBJ2-1; TRBD2 agrees at 8 bases. With V trimmed by 8 bases and J by 0 bases, 3 bases remained unmatched. The CDR3 runs 14 residues. Germline loops: CDR1 WSHSY, CDR2 SAAADI. The CDR3 here is CASESGSSYNEQFF. CDR3 nucleotide sequence: TGCGCCAGCGAGAGCGGGAGCTCCTACAATGAGCAGTTCTTC.

This clonotype was seen at least ten times. The chain has TRBV20-1 and TRBJ2-7; 10 nucleotides align to TRBD1. V trimming: 3 bases; J trimming: 3 bases; junction bases outside the gene matches: 8. Looked up from germline, CDR1 is DFQATT and CDR2 is SNEGSKA (reference sequence). This CDR3 is 15 amino acids long. The CDR3 reads CSARGEGQGNYEQYF. As DNA, the CDR3 is TGCAGTGCTAGGGGGGAGGGACAGGGGAACTACGAGCAGTACTTC.

This clonotype was counted at least ten times. The CDR3 region has the DNA TGTGCCAGCAGCTTACCGGGACTAGCGGGGGAAACTTCCGGGGAGCTGTTTTTT. Residues: CASSLPGLAGETSGELFF. The V gene is TRBV11-2, the J gene TRBJ2-2, with 14 bases fitting TRBD2. V dropped 2 bases and J dropped 6; count of bases not matched to a gene: 8. Per the germline V gene, CDR1 is SGHAT and CDR2 is FQNNGV. The CDR3 is 18 amino acids.

The sample holds many counts of this clonotype. The genes are TRBV20-1 and TRBJ1-5; D perhaps matches TRBD1 (6 bases). With 3 bases removed from V and 5 bases from J, the gap between germline ends came to 14 bases. Germline V gene lookup returns CDR1 DFQATT and CDR2 SNEGSKA (reference sequence). CDR3 length: 14 residues. CDR3 sequence: CSARRGGHDQPQHF. The DNA of the CDR3 is TGCAGTGCTAGGAGGGGGGGACACGATCAGCCCCAGCATTTT.

This clonotype was counted at least ten times. This rearrangement joins TRBV25-1 to TRBJ2-5; D not certain. The V and J ends lost 5 bases and 5 bases respectively, with 21 bases between them. Looked up from germline, CDR1 is MGHDK and CDR2 is SYGVNS. This CDR3 is 16 amino acids long. CDR3 nucleotides: TGTGCCAGCAGTCACTTTCTCGGCACTTCCGAGGAGACCCAGTACTTC. It translates to CASSHFLGTSEETQYF.

Remarks on this clonotype: A much larger clone differs by one base, so this may be a read error. The rearrangement uses TRBV10-3 and TRBJ2-3; D remains ambiguous. Germline-derived CDR1 and CDR2 are ENHRY and SYGVKD. This CDR3 comprises 12 residues. CDR3 sequence: CDISDLADTQYF. Written as DNA, the CDR3 is TGTGACATCAGTGATCTGGCAGATACGCAGTATTTT.

This clonotype has at least ten counts. The chain combines TRBV12-3 or TRBV12-4 with TRBJ1-5; D is unclear. V lost 4 bases and J 6 bases, leaving 13 bases between the germline ends. This CDR3 is built from 14 residues. CDR3 DNA sequence: TGTGCCAGCAGTTACTCCCGATTGGGTCAGCCCCAGCATTTT. It codes for CASSYSRLGQPQHF.

This clonotype appeared many times. This sequence joins TRBV10-3 and TRBJ2-1; 10 bases are shared with TRBD2. V trimming: 10 bases; J trimming: 7 bases; junction bases outside the gene matches: 10. The CDR3 runs to 14 residues. The germline V gene encodes CDR1 ENHRY and CDR2 SYGVKD. Written as DNA, the CDR3 is TGTGCCACCTTCGCCGGGACTAGCGCAAATGAGCAGTTCTTC. This codes for CATFAGTSANEQFF.

There are many counts of this clonotype. CDR3 sequence reads: CAISDPSGGSSTDTQYF. DNA for the CDR3: TGTGCCATCAGTGATCCTAGCGGGGGCTCAAGCACAGATACGCAGTATTTT. The chain combines TRBV10-3 with TRBJ2-3; 10 bases match TRBD2. Germline V gene sequence: CDR1 ENHRY, CDR2 SYGVKD. The J segment lost 0 bases and the V segment lost 3 bases, leaving 6 bases of the junction unmatched. The CDR3 has 17 amino acids.

This clonotype has a count of ten or more. The V gene is TRBV20-1, the J gene TRBJ2-1, with D maybe TRBD2 (5 bases). The V end lost 2 bases, the J end lost 9 bases, and 17 bases lay between the germline ends. Looked up from germline, CDR1 is DFQATT and CDR2 is SNEGSKA (reference sequence). The CDR3 extends over 14 amino acids. CDR3 protein: CSARFLSGLSEQFF. CDR3 sequence (DNA): TGCAGTGCTAGATTTCTCTCCGGACTTTCTGAGCAGTTCTTC.

This clonotype came up many times. CDR3 DNA: TGTGCCAGTAGTGCGGGGACAGGGGGCAATGAGCAGTTCTTC. This encodes CASSAGTGGNEQFF. V and J are TRBV19 and TRBJ2-1; TRBD1 agrees at 11 bases. The CDR3 is 14 residues long. Germline CDR1 is LNHDA and CDR2 is SQIVND (reference sequence). V dropped 5 bases and J dropped 6; count of bases not matched to a gene: 3.

This clonotype showed up many times. This chain's CDR3 is CASSSYPSSGELFF. The CDR3 nucleotides read TGTGCCAGCAGTTCCTACCCTAGCTCCGGGGAGCTGTTTTTT. V and J are TRBV27 and TRBJ2-2, with D possibly matching TRBD2 (5 bases). CDR3 length: 14 amino acids. CDR1 is MNHEY and CDR2 is SMNVEV in the germline V gene (reference sequence). Deletions cut 4 bases from V and 6 bases from J, with 12 bases between.

This clonotype was counted at least ten times. The V gene is TRBV20-1, the J gene TRBJ2-2; TRBD1 aligns across 7 bases. Germline V gene lookup returns CDR1 DFQATT and CDR2 SNEGSKA (reference sequence). After removal of 7 bases from V and 0 bases from J, the junction contained 8 bases not matched to a gene. CDR3 length: 15 residues. Written as DNA, the CDR3 is TGCAGTGTTGCACAGGGGCAATCGAACACCGGGGAGCTGTTTTTT. It encodes CSVAQGQSNTGELFF.

This clonotype was seen repeatedly, ten times or more. The chain recombines TRBV4-1 with TRBJ2-3; 9 bases match TRBD2. The CDR3 is made up of 16 amino acids. V gave up 4 bases and J gave up 3 bases; unmatched junction bases: 8. In germline, CDR1 is MGHRA, CDR2 YSYEKL. The DNA of the CDR3 is TGCGCCAGCAGCCGTCCTGAGGCGGGGGGGACAGATACGCAGTATTTT. Protein product: CASSRPEAGGTDTQYF.

Note on this clonotype: A much larger clone differs from this one at a single base, so this may be a read error. The chain uses TRBV5-1 and TRBJ1-1; 8 nucleotides agree with TRBD1. This CDR3 spans 16 amino acids. The germline V gene encodes CDR1 SGHRS and CDR2 YFSETQ. CDR3 amino acids: CASSSRQGLMNTAAFF. CDR3 DNA: TGCGCCAGCAGCTCCAGACAGGGGTTGATGAACACTGCAGCTTTCTTT.

Many counts were recorded for this clonotype. The chain combines TRBV15 with TRBJ1-2; 7 bases match TRBD1. From germline, CDR1 is LNHNV and CDR2 YYDKDF (reference sequence). The CDR3 loop spans 14 amino acids. The V gene end was trimmed by 2 bases and the J gene end by 2 bases; junction bases not matched to a gene: 2. Written as DNA, the CDR3 is TGTGCCACCAGCAGAAAGGGACAGAACTATGGCTACACCTTC. Translation: CATSRKGQNYGYTF.

The V gene is TRBV6-4, the J gene TRBJ2-2; no reliable D call. The CDR3 totals 14 residues. V was trimmed by 2 bases and J by 3 bases, leaving 7 bases between them. The germline V gene has CDR1 MRHNA and CDR2 SNTAGT. Here the CDR3 reads CASSDRADTGELFF. CDR3 sequence (DNA): TGTGCCAGCAGTGACAGGGCGGACACCGGGGAGCTGTTTTTT.